This TCR beta chain was identified during a study of glioma-infiltrating T cells after dendritic cell vaccination. In the study overall: The vaccine used monocyte-derived dendritic cells pulsed overnight with autologous tumor lysate.

Before vaccination, two weeks after the third vaccination, and at progression, PBMC were collected. TCRB CDR3 was amplified from 2 ug genomic DNA or less. TCRdb's table, derived via immunoSEQ multiplex PCR, lists solely in-frame clones and lacks some. This sample has 80,000 to 100,000 clones; around three quarters occur once, and the top ten carry around 6%. The source was blood, collected before dendritic cell vaccination. This TCR was recovered from a human donor with glioblastoma.

CDR3 in amino acids: CATSRGAKAPDGYTF. The CDR3 coding sequence is TGTGCCACCAGCAGAGGGGCAAAAGCCCCGGATGGCTACACCTTC. V gene TRBV15 combines with J gene TRBJ1-2; D gene uncertain. Germline CDR1 and CDR2: LNHNV and YYDKDF (reference sequence). The CDR3 has 15 residues. Deletions cut 1 base from V and 6 bases from J, with 15 bases between.